This TCR beta chain was profiled in a study of Graves' ophthalmopathy and Graves' hyperthyroidism (dated by TCRdb to the late 2010s). Regarding the complete study: Peripheral blood samples were taken at the time of initial diagnosis, before any treatment was given. Once sampling was done, hyperthyroidism patients were given methimazole at a starting dose of 30 mg daily, while ophthalmopathy patients were given high-dose intravenous methylprednisolone. In total, 135 blood samples were TCR-sequenced: approximately 42 ophthalmopathy, approximately 80 hyperthyroidism and some 17 hyperthyroidism-to-ophthalmopathy patients. A discovery set of 100 patients (about 45 ophthalmopathy, about 58 stable hyperthyroidism) was enrolled to explore V-J signatures distinguishing ophthalmopathy from hyperthyroidism. To tell Graves' ophthalmopathy apart from Graves' hyperthyroidism, and to predict which patients would progress to ophthalmopathy, the study relied on TCR beta repertoire signatures. The independent validation cohort included about 19 hyperthyroidism patients plus 17 patients who later progressed from hyperthyroidism to ophthalmopathy. In about six hyperthyroidism patients, the T-cell repertoires found in thyroid tissue were compared with those found in blood. The study at large found these results: The 13-signature model separated ophthalmopathy from stable hyperthyroidism with around 90% sensitivity and about 81% specificity in cross-validation, and 80%/75% in the test set. In validation, the model predicted ophthalmopathy progression with more than 70% sensitivity and around 72% specificity; roughly eleven predicted patients were CT-confirmed with GO in a median of 6.5 months. Sample size was not predetermined statistically, and investigators were not blinded to group allocation. Among expanded thyroid clonotypes with frequency above 0.001, most also showed up in blood, which suggests that blood repertoires may reflect the thyroid immune response.

TCR beta CDR3 regions were amplified from RNA transcripts for repertoire sequencing. The first round of RT-PCR was done with HTBI primers and the Qiagen OneStep RT-PCR kit, and was followed by a second round of multiplex PCR, then size selection and purification. Libraries were sequenced paired-end with 100 bp reads on an Illumina HiSeq2000. Regarding the original processing steps: SOAPnuke was used to process the reads, throwing out any read that had adapters, had uncalled bases, had a mean Phred below 15, or lacked an exact constant-primer or identifier match. High-quality paired reads were merged with COPE v1.2.5. Each unique nucleotide sequence was defined as a clonotype, and clonotypes were aligned to IMGT TRB V, D and J references with MiTCR v1.1. Analysis was restricted to V-J combinations with a frequency above 0.0001, which covered roughly 99% of repertoires. A TCR clonal expansion and chaos score per V-J combination was defined as the ratio of F50 clonal expansion to chaos observed in the TCRdist matrix. Welch's t-statistics and random forest were used to narrow the features down to 10 to 15 V-J combinations, which were then fed into a naive Bayes classifier. The Morisita-Horn index was used to measure how similar the thyroid and blood repertoires were. Using fastp trimming at Q25 and MiXCR clonotype assembly, TCRdb reanalyzed the public sequencing data and kept in-frame beta chains. Rows are unified per CDR3 protein, each entry keeping the most common DNA and genes. Clone size and V and J calls follow TCRdb, not the original study. This sample comprises under 60,000 distinct CDR3 sequences, around 50% of them detected only once. The ten largest clones capture 4.5% to 5% of the sample.

This clonotype was seen at least ten times. What this receptor recognizes is not known. No base quality values were provided; no much bigger clone lies one nucleotide off. From the cysteine through the phenylalanine, the CDR3 covers 13 amino acids. The sequence is cut down to CDR3 DNA, 39 bases in frame from base 1. V drops 0 bases and J drops 5 bases, leaving 8 bases in between. Sequences SGDLS (CDR1) and YYNGEE (CDR2) are obtained from the germline V gene. Patients with ophthalmopathy had moderately to severely active disease, with a Clinical Activity Score of 3 or more, a NOSPECS grade of 4 or more, and a disease duration of less than 3 months. Patients with other autoimmune diseases, uncontrolled infections, pregnancy or lactation were excluded. Diagnosis was based on clinical symptoms, serum thyroxine, TRAb, thyroid ultrasound and orbital computed tomography. PBMCs were isolated from about 9.1 ml of fresh peripheral blood by Ficoll-Paque density gradient centrifugation. Total RNA was extracted using Trizol reagent, and RNA quality was checked on an Agilent 2100 Bioanalyzer.

This receptor was obtained from an adult woman with Graves' ophthalmopathy. The source material was peripheral blood. Recombination linked TRBV9 to TRBJ1-2; the D segment cannot be called with confidence. The DNA sequence follows: TGTGCCAGCAGCGTAGGGGAACAGTATGGCTACACCTTC. This gives the protein CASSVGEQYGYTF. When the CDR3 is completed using the reference TRBV9 and TRBJ1-2 genes on either side, the full variable domain is DSGVTQTPKHLITATGQRVTLRCSPRSGDLSVYWYQQSLDQGLQFLIQYYNGEERAKGNILERFSAQQFPDLHSELNLSSLELGDSALYFCASSVGEQYGYTFGSGTRLTVV.